The sample holds one count of the clone carrying this T cell receptor (beta chain). CDR1 is MNHEY and CDR2 is SVGEGT in the germline V gene. This CDR3 comprises 15 residues. The use of a sample-barcoded 5' primer and a J-beta primer mix characterized a second PCR of roughly 7 to 11 cycles. TCRdb redid the calling of the 5' RACE reads with MiXCR, one entry per CDR3 protein. Here the sample spans hundreds of thousands of distinct CDR3 sequences, approximately 50% being singletons. The data belong to a study of blood T cells in healthy people across ages. Sample: blood. The clonotype originates from a woman aged 60 to 75 in good health. This sequence joins TRBV6-2 or TRBV6-3 and TRBJ2-7; a possible D gene is TRBD2 (5 bases). The better agreement between TRBJ2-1 and the DNA end casts doubt on the J call. The CDR3 loop reads CASTDETKPYNEQFF. As DNA, the CDR3 is TGTGCCAGCACCGACGAGACTAAGCCCTACAATGAGCAGTTCTTC.